This T cell receptor (beta chain) stems from a study of cytomegalovirus exposure and HLA in healthy donors. Study summary: Genotyping showed roughly 83% of a few hundred donors falling in the Caucasian-associated ancestry cluster.

Remarks on this clone: The antigen is unknown.

13 Jbeta primers and 60 Vbeta primers were used for the PCR. Method: immunoSEQ multiplex PCR; TCRdb's copy keeps in-frame clones and lacks some. The data show 120,000 to 150,000 clones, roughly 80% seen once. Per the germline V gene, CDR1 is KGHSH and CDR2 is LQKENI. V lost 0 bases, J lost 5 bases, and 17 bases lay in between. CDR3 length equals 16 residues. General study results and limits: Many donors shared some public TCRs, even though most TCR sequences were rare. The study recorded around 160 TCR beta chains that were cytomegalovirus-associated. Most CMV-associated TCR beta chains were later found to appear HLA-restricted.

Source material: PBMCs. This chain links TRBV18 with TRBJ2-7, with a weak D call TRBD2 (6 bases). The sequence was obtained from a woman between 35 and 50 years old in good health and CMV-seropositive. CDR3 nucleotides: TGTGCCAGCTCACCACCCTCGGCGGGGCAGGGTAACGAGCAGTACTTC. Translation: CASSPPSAGQGNEQYF.